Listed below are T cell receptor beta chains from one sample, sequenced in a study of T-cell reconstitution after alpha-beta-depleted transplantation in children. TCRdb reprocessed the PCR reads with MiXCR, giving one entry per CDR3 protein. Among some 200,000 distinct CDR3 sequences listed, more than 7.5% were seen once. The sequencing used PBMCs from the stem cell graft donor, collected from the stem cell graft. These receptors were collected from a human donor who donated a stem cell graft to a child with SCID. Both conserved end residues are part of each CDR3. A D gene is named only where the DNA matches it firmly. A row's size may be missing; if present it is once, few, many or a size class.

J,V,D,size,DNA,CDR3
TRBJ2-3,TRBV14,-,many,TGTGCCAGCAGCCCCTTGAAACCAAATACGCAGTATTTT,CASSPLKPNTQYF
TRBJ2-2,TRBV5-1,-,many,TGCGCCAGCAGCCCTTTGTTGGAGACGAACACCGGGGAGCTGTTTTTT,CASSPLLETNTGELFF
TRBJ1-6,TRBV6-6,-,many,TGTGCCAGCACTCAGCTGGGGCCCCTCCACTTT,CASTQLGPLHF
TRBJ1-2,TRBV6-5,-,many,TGTGCCAGCAGTTACCAGGGGCCGGGGGATCCCAACTATGGCTACACCTTC,CASSYQGPGDPNYGYTF
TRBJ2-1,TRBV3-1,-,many,TGTGCCAGCAGCCAAGCCAGAGGGCACAATGAGCAGTTCTTC,CASSQARGHNEQFF
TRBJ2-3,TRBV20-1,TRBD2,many,TGCAGTGCCCCCGGACTAGCGGGGGGGCTCGCAGATACGCAGTATTTT,CSAPGLAGGLADTQYF
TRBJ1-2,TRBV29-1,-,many,TGCAGCGTTGAAGACACAGTGCAAACGAGCGGCTACACCTTC,CSVEDTVQTSGYTF
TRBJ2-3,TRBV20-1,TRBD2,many,TGCAGTGCTAGTCCCTCGAGCGGGGGGGATACGCAGTATTTT,CSASPSSGGDTQYF
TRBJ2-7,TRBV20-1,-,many,TGCAGTGCTGCAACCGGGGTAAGCTCCTACGAGCAGTACTTC,CSAATGVSSYEQYF
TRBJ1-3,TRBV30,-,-,TGTGCCTGGAGAAGCGGAGCGGCTGGAAACACCATATATTTT,CAWRSGAAGNTIYF
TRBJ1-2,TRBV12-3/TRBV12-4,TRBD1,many,TGTGCCAGCAGCTTGACAGGGATTTATGGCTACACCTTC,CASSLTGIYGYTF
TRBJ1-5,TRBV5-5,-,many,TGTGCCAGCAGCTTACGGAGCAATCAGCCCCAGCATTTT,CASSLRSNQPQHF
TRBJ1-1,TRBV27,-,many,TGTGCCAGCAGTTTAGCCGGGAAAATGAACACTGAAGCTTTCTTT,CASSLAGKMNTEAFF
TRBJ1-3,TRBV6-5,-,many,TGTGCCAGCCGGGGTTTTCGGTTCCTATCTGGAAACACCATATATTTT,CASRGFRFLSGNTIYF
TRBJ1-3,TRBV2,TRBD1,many,TGTGCCAGCAGAGGGACAGTCTTCTCTGGAAACACCATATATTTT,CASRGTVFSGNTIYF
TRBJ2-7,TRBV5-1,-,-,TGCGCCAGCAGAGGTGAAGGAGTCTCCTACGAGCAGTACTTC,CASRGEGVSYEQYF
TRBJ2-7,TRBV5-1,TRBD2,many,TGCGCCAGCAGCCCTCCGGGGGGGGCTGATCTCGAGCAGTACTTC,CASSPPGGADLEQYF
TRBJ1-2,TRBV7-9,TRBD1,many,TGTGCCAGCAGCTTCGGACAGGCGCATGGCTACACCTTC,CASSFGQAHGYTF